This is a list of T cell receptor beta chains from one sample in a study of control samples from healthy donors and cancer patients. Here immunoSEQ multiplex PCR was the method, and the copy in TCRdb shows in-frame clones only, minus some. Here the sample spans roughly 450,000 clones, about 93% being singletons. Specimen: PBMCs. These receptors were taken from a man aged 40-50 years with head and neck cancer. The conserved cysteine and the conserved F or W are not part of the CDR3 here. The order of the fields is J gene, V gene, CDR3 length, clone size, CDR3 protein. For some rows the clone size is stated as once, few or many, or as a class when expanded; others skip it.

J gene: TRBJ1-2; V gene: TRBV24-1; CDR3 length: 11; clone size: few; CDR3 protein: ATSRDATYGYT
J gene: TRBJ2-5; V gene: TRBV6-5; CDR3 length: 12; clone size: .; CDR3 protein: ATETGGAQETQY
J gene: TRBJ1-1; V gene: TRBV6-5; CDR3 length: 9; clone size: .; CDR3 protein: ASGRQNEAF
J gene: TRBJ1-1; V gene: TRBV9; CDR3 length: 12; clone size: .; CDR3 protein: ASSPDTGNTEAF
J gene: TRBJ1-3; V gene: TRBV2; CDR3 length: 13; clone size: .; CDR3 protein: ASRMAFRSGNTIY
J gene: TRBJ1-3; V gene: TRBV25-1; CDR3 length: 13; clone size: .; CDR3 protein: ASTQTGSSGNTIY
J gene: TRBJ2-1; V gene: TRBV11-1; CDR3 length: 12; clone size: .; CDR3 protein: ASSSREKRNEQF
J gene: TRBJ2-4; V gene: TRBV19; CDR3 length: 12; clone size: .; CDR3 protein: ASSAGTSVGIQY
J gene: TRBJ1-2; V gene: TRBV5-1; CDR3 length: 11; clone size: .; CDR3 protein: ASSLGGQNIYT
J gene: TRBJ2-5; V gene: TRBV6-6; CDR3 length: 13; clone size: .; CDR3 protein: ASSYGRGLGETQY
J gene: TRBJ1-5; V gene: TRBV3-1/TRBV3-2; CDR3 length: 12; clone size: .; CDR3 protein: ASSHTTGSQPQH
J gene: TRBJ2-6; V gene: TRBV4-2; CDR3 length: 13; clone size: many; CDR3 protein: ASSQVTSEANVLT
J gene: TRBJ1-1; V gene: TRBV28; CDR3 length: 11; clone size: .; CDR3 protein: ASSFMGKTEAF
J gene: TRBJ2-5; V gene: TRBV30; CDR3 length: 12; clone size: .; CDR3 protein: AWSVRRGGETQY
J gene: TRBJ1-3; V gene: TRBV4-1; CDR3 length: 11; clone size: once; CDR3 protein: ASQGGGGNTIY
J gene: TRBJ2-3; V gene: TRBV9; CDR3 length: 14; clone size: once; CDR3 protein: ASSPSLAGGSDTQY
J gene: TRBJ2-7; V gene: TRBV28; CDR3 length: 11; clone size: .; CDR3 protein: ASSPPAAYEQY
J gene: TRBJ1-1; V gene: TRBV29-1; CDR3 length: 10; clone size: .; CDR3 protein: SVGEFGTEAF
J gene: TRBJ1-4; V gene: TRBV28; CDR3 length: 12; clone size: once; CDR3 protein: ASRQNDRVGKLF
J gene: TRBJ1-3; V gene: TRBV7-7; CDR3 length: 15; clone size: .; CDR3 protein: ASSKIGQGTAGNTIY
J gene: TRBJ2-7; V gene: TRBV9; CDR3 length: 13; clone size: .; CDR3 protein: ASSVAGEGFYEQY
J gene: TRBJ2-7; V gene: TRBV7-9; CDR3 length: 14; clone size: .; CDR3 protein: ASSPWTSGKFYEQY
J gene: TRBJ2-3; V gene: TRBV28; CDR3 length: 15; clone size: .; CDR3 protein: ASIDSGVAGFTDTQY
J gene: TRBJ1-4; V gene: TRBV30; CDR3 length: 14; clone size: .; CDR3 protein: AWSWGAQTTNEKLF
J gene: TRBJ2-7; V gene: TRBV4-2; CDR3 length: 13; clone size: .; CDR3 protein: ASSEGQGSSYEQY
J gene: TRBJ1-6; V gene: TRBV5-6; CDR3 length: 11; clone size: .; CDR3 protein: ASSLGEGSPLH
J gene: TRBJ2-5; V gene: TRBV9; CDR3 length: 13; clone size: .; CDR3 protein: ASSVGTREEETQY
J gene: TRBJ2-3; V gene: TRBV6-6; CDR3 length: 13; clone size: .; CDR3 protein: ASRDSSSSTDTQY
J gene: TRBJ2-7; V gene: TRBV3-1/TRBV3-2; CDR3 length: 13; clone size: .; CDR3 protein: ASSLGVFSSGEQY
J gene: TRBJ2-7; V gene: TRBV11-2; CDR3 length: 13; clone size: few; CDR3 protein: ASSPGTEVTYEQY
J gene: TRBJ2-7; V gene: TRBV6-6; CDR3 length: 12; clone size: .; CDR3 protein: ASSTPTGFYEQY
J gene: TRBJ1-4; V gene: TRBV5-1; CDR3 length: 13; clone size: .; CDR3 protein: ASSWTPGSNEKLF
J gene: TRBJ1-5; V gene: TRBV6-5; CDR3 length: 13; clone size: .; CDR3 protein: ASSAHPGFEQPQH
J gene: TRBJ2-7; V gene: TRBV7-2; CDR3 length: 13; clone size: .; CDR3 protein: ASSLGQGAIYEQY
J gene: TRBJ2-5; V gene: TRBV5-1; CDR3 length: 14; clone size: .; CDR3 protein: ASSLGGATFQETQY
J gene: TRBJ1-1; V gene: TRBV2; CDR3 length: 12; clone size: .; CDR3 protein: ASNSRQTNTEAF
J gene: TRBJ2-6; V gene: TRBV18; CDR3 length: 14; clone size: .; CDR3 protein: ASSGVLLYGANVLT
J gene: TRBJ2-3; V gene: TRBV19; CDR3 length: 12; clone size: .; CDR3 protein: ASSARAGEDTQY
J gene: TRBJ2-3; V gene: TRBV5-4; CDR3 length: 13; clone size: once; CDR3 protein: ASSLGAGAPDTQY
J gene: TRBJ1-2; V gene: TRBV4-2; CDR3 length: 12; clone size: .; CDR3 protein: ASSQVWSGNGYT
J gene: TRBJ2-1; V gene: TRBV27; CDR3 length: 13; clone size: .; CDR3 protein: ASSPAGTGYNEQF
J gene: TRBJ1-2; V gene: TRBV5-6; CDR3 length: 10; clone size: .; CDR3 protein: ASSAGYYGYT
J gene: TRBJ2-6; V gene: TRBV18; CDR3 length: 15; clone size: .; CDR3 protein: ASSGTIEKTGANVLT
J gene: TRBJ2-3; V gene: TRBV24-1; CDR3 length: 11; clone size: .; CDR3 protein: ATSDPSTDTQY
J gene: TRBJ2-7; V gene: TRBV6-6; CDR3 length: 13; clone size: .; CDR3 protein: ASSRPQSSSHEQY
J gene: TRBJ2-1; V gene: TRBV29-1; CDR3 length: 11; clone size: .; CDR3 protein: SVDRGSLNEQF
J gene: TRBJ1-2; V gene: TRBV27; CDR3 length: 10; clone size: .; CDR3 protein: ASSTTGRGYT
J gene: TRBJ2-5; V gene: TRBV3-1/TRBV3-2; CDR3 length: 12; clone size: .; CDR3 protein: ASSQVVDQETQY
J gene: TRBJ2-1; V gene: TRBV10-3; CDR3 length: 13; clone size: .; CDR3 protein: AISRIKVLSNEQF
J gene: TRBJ1-3; V gene: TRBV7-8; CDR3 length: 13; clone size: .; CDR3 protein: ASSLGQAPGNTIY
J gene: TRBJ2-1; V gene: TRBV19; CDR3 length: 13; clone size: .; CDR3 protein: ASSLQGAPGGEQF
J gene: TRBJ1-2; V gene: TRBV4-1; CDR3 length: 13; clone size: .; CDR3 protein: ASSQRTGGNYGYT
J gene: TRBJ2-5; V gene: TRBV15; CDR3 length: 11; clone size: .; CDR3 protein: ATSSRDRETQY
J gene: TRBJ2-2; V gene: TRBV21-1; CDR3 length: 16; clone size: .; CDR3 protein: ASSKGVRDREGTGELF
J gene: TRBJ2-2; V gene: TRBV5-4; CDR3 length: 11; clone size: .; CDR3 protein: ASSSQNTGELF
J gene: TRBJ2-1; V gene: TRBV5-4; CDR3 length: 14; clone size: .; CDR3 protein: ASSLAKWGVSNEQF
J gene: TRBJ2-1; V gene: TRBV20-1; CDR3 length: 15; clone size: .; CDR3 protein: SASSLRGGSSYNEQF
J gene: TRBJ2-1; V gene: TRBV19; CDR3 length: 15; clone size: .; CDR3 protein: ASSGLAGLGSYNEQF